This T cell receptor beta chain stems from a study of T cell responses to AZD1222 COVID-19 vaccine. Sequencing was performed with immunoSEQ multiplex PCR; in TCRdb, only in-frame clones are kept and a portion is missing. The sample has around 100,000 clones; around 90% are singletons. After removal of 5 bases from V and 0 bases from J, the junction contained 4 bases not matched to a gene. Germline V CDR1 and CDR2: SGHTA, FQGTGA. The CDR3 covers 15 residues. On this clone itself: What it recognizes is unknown.

Overall study results and limits: A reported finding is that nearly half of spike-specific TCRs target unmutated variant regions.

The clonotype comes from an adult who received the AZD1222 COVID-19 vaccine. The material was peripheral blood, obtained 28 days after the second AZD1222 dose. The genes are TRBV7-3 and TRBJ2-3; 8 bases agree with TRBD2. The DNA of the CDR3 is TGTGCCAGCAGCCTGACTAGCGTAAGCACAGATACGCAGTATTTT. Its protein product is CASSLTSVSTDTQYF.